Below, 10 T cell receptor beta chains from the same sample are listed, as sequenced in a study of cytotoxic CD8 clonotypes in ibrutinib-treated CLL. Assay used: immunoSEQ multiplex PCR; TCRdb lists only in-frame clones, some missing. Of approximately 60,000 clones listed, 50% to 70% are singletons. The specimen comprised PBMCs, sampled after 24 months of ibrutinib treatment. These receptors were obtained from a human donor with chronic lymphocytic leukemia.

CDR3 amino acids: CASSRGTSQETQYF. The DNA for the CDR3 is TGTGCCAGCAGCCGGGGGACTTCCCAAGAGACCCAGTACTTC. V gene TRBV11-2 combines with J gene TRBJ2-5; D might be TRBD2 (6 bases). The germline CDR1 and CDR2 sequences are SGHAT and FQNNGV. The CDR3 loop spans 14 amino acids. The germline V and J ends were trimmed by 5 bases and 1 base, with 11 bases remaining between them.

This clone turned up a few times. The chain has TRBV4-2 and TRBJ2-1, with TRBD2 matching 10 bases. This CDR3 has 16 amino acids. CDR1 is LGHNA and CDR2 is YNFKEQ in the germline V gene. The J segment lost 4 bases and the V segment lost 3 bases, leaving 6 bases of the junction unmatched. CDR3 protein: CASSQTLAGAYNEQFF. In DNA, the CDR3 is TGTGCCAGCAGCCAGACTCTAGCGGGGGCATACAATGAGCAGTTCTTC.

The rearrangement links TRBV7-8 to TRBJ2-7; D gene ambiguous. Looked up from germline, CDR1 is SGHVS and CDR2 is FQNEAQ. The V and J ends lost 1 base and 3 bases respectively, with 7 bases between them. The CDR3 length is 13 residues. The CDR3 protein is CASSLGQIYEQYV. CDR3 nucleotide sequence: TGTGCCAGCAGCTTAGGGCAAATCTACGAGCAGTACGTC.

This clone was recorded a few times. V is TRBV15 and J is TRBJ1-5; D gene ambiguous. The germline V gene encodes CDR1 LNHNV and CDR2 YYDKDF (reference sequence). With 0 bases removed from V and 5 bases from J, the gap between germline ends came to 11 bases. The CDR3 is 15 residues long. CDR3 in amino acids: CATSRDRGEHQPQHF. CDR3 coding DNA: TGTGCCACCAGCAGAGATCGGGGTGAGCATCAGCCCCAGCATTTT.

The chain joins TRBV5-5 to TRBJ1-5; D remains unclear. The germline gives CDR1 SGHKS, CDR2 YYEKEE (reference sequence). V was pared by 3 bases and J by 7 bases, with 11 bases between. The CDR3 runs to 13 residues. CDR3: CASSSLLGQPQHF. As DNA, the CDR3 is TGTGCCAGCAGCTCGTTACTTGGACAGCCCCAGCATTTT.

CDR3 sequence reads: CASSFGAEAGGRETQYF. The CDR3 bases are TGTGCCAGCAGCTTTGGGGCCGAGGCAGGGGGACGGGAGACCCAGTACTTC. The chain has TRBV7-6 and TRBJ2-5, with TRBD1 identical over 7 bases. The CDR3 spans 17 residues. Trimming removed 3 bases from V and 5 bases from J; junction bases left unmatched: 15. Germline assignment: CDR1 SGHVS and CDR2 FNYEAQ.

The chain uses TRBV28 and TRBJ1-4; 10 bases line up with TRBD1. The CDR3 consists of 15 residues. Germline values: CDR1 MDHEN, CDR2 SYDVKM. The V gene end was trimmed by 6 bases and the J gene end by 7 bases; junction bases not matched to a gene: 8. The CDR3 reads CASSQRQGAREKLFF. The CDR3, as DNA: TGTGCCAGCAGCCAACGACAGGGGGCGCGTGAAAAACTGTTTTTT.

The V and J genes are TRBV7-6 and TRBJ2-1, with D maybe TRBD2 (6 bases). CDR3 size: 14 residues. Trimming left V 3 bases short and J 3 bases short, with 9 bases between. From germline, CDR1 is SGHVS and CDR2 FNYEAQ. CDR3 sequence reads: CASSFSGYYNEQFF. CDR3 coding DNA: TGTGCCAGCAGCTTCAGCGGGTACTACAATGAGCAGTTCTTC.

This clone occurred a few times. The chain combines TRBV2 with TRBJ1-5, with D possibly TRBD1 on 5 matching bases. The CDR3 runs 16 residues. Germline CDR1 and CDR2: SNHLY and FYNNEI. Trimming left V 2 bases short and J 2 bases short, with 13 bases between. The CDR3 bases are TGTGCCAGCAGTGAATTCGGGGGTATGGGCAATCAGCCCCAGCATTTT. As protein: CASSEFGGMGNQPQHF.

The J gene is TRBJ1-1, the V gene TRBV7-8; D is ambiguous. Germline V gene data show CDR1 as SGHVS and CDR2 as FQNEAQ. The CDR3 has 16 residues. V was cut by 5 bases and J by 1 base, with 17 bases left in between. The CDR3, as DNA: TGTGCCAGCAGCAAAACCGGGCAACCGACGAACACTGAAGCTTTCTTT. Amino acids: CASSKTGQPTNTEAFF. The variable domain in full, with the rest retrieved from reference TRBV7-8 and TRBJ1-1, is GAGVSQSPRYKVAKRGQDVALRCDPISGHVSLFWYQQALGQGPEFLTYFQNEAQLDKSGLPSDRFFAERPEGSVSTLKIQRTQQEDSAVYLCASSKTGQPTNTEAFFGQGTRLTVV.